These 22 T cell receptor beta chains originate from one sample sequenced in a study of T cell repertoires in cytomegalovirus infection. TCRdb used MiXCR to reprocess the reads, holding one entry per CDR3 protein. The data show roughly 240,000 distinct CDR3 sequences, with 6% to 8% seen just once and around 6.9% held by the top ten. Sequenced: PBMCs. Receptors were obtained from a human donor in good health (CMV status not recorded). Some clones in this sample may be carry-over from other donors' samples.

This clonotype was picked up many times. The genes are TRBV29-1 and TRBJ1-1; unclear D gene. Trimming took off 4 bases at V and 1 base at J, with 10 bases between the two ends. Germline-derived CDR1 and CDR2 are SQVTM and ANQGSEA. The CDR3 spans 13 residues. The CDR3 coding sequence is TGCAGCGTTGGGACGGTTGGGAACACTGAAGCTTTCTTT. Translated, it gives CSVGTVGNTEAFF. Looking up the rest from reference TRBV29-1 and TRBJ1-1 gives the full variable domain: SAVISQKPSRDICQRGTSLTIQCQVDSQVTMMFWYRQQPGQSLTLIATANQGSEATYESGFVIDKFPISRPNLTFSTLTVSNMSPEDSSIYLCSVGTVGNTEAFFGQGTRLTVV.

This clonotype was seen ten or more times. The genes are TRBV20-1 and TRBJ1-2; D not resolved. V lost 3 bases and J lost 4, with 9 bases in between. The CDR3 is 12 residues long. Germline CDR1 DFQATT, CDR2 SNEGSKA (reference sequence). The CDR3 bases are TGCAGTGCTAGTTTAGTTAGCTATGGCTACACCTTC. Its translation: CSASLVSYGYTF.

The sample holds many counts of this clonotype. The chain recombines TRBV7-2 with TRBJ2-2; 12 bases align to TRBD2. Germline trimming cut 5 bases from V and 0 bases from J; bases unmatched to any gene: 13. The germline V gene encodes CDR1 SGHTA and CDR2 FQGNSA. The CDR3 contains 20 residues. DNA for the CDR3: TGTGCCAGCAGCCGTTCTAGCGGGGGGGCCTTAGTACCGAACACCGGGGAGCTGTTTTTT. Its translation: CASSRSSGGALVPNTGELFF.

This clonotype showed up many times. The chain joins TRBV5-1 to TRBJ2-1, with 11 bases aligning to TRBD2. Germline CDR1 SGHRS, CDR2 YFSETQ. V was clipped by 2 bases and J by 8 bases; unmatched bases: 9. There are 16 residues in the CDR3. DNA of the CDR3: TGCGCCAGCAGCTTAGTTCCTAGCGGGGGGCACTATGAGCAGTTCTTC. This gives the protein CASSLVPSGGHYEQFF.

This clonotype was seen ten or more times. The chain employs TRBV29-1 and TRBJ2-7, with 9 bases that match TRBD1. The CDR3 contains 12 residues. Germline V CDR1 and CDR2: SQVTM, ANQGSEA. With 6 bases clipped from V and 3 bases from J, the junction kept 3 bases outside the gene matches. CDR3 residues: CSVEGQGYEQYF. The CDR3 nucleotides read TGCAGCGTGGAGGGACAGGGCTACGAGCAGTACTTC.

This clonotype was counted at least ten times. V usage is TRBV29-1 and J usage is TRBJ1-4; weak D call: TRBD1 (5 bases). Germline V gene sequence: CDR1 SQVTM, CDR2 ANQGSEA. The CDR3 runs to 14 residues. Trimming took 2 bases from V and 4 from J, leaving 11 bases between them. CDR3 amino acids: CSVELPGSNEKLFF. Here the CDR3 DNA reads TGCAGCGTTGAACTCCCAGGGAGTAATGAAAAACTGTTTTTT.

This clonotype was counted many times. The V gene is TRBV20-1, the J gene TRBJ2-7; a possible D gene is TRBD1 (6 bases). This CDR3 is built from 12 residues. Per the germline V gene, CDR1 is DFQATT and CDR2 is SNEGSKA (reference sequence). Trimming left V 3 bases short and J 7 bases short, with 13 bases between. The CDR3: CSARAGVSEQYF. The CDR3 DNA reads TGCAGTGCTAGGGCAGGGGTCTCGGAGCAGTACTTC.

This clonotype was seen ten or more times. The CDR3 DNA is TGTGCCAGCAGTGAGGGGGGAGAGAGTTTATCGGTGGTTTATGGCTACACCTTC. This sequence encodes CASSEGGESLSVVYGYTF. V gene TRBV2 combines with J gene TRBJ1-2; a possible D gene is TRBD1 (5 bases). The CDR3 spans 18 residues. Trimming stripped 3 bases from V and 5 bases from J, with 25 bases between. CDR1 is SNHLY and CDR2 is FYNNEI in the germline V gene.

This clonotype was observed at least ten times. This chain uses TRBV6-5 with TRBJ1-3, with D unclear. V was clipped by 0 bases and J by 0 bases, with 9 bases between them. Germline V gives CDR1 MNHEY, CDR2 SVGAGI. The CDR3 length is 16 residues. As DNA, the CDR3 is TGTGCCAGCAGTTACTCCCCCCCCAGCTCTGGAAACACCATATATTTT. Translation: CASSYSPPSSGNTIYF.

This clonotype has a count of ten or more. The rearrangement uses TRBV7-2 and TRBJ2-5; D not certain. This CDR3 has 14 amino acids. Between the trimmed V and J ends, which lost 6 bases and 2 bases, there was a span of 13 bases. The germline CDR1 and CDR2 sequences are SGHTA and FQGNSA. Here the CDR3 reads CASRLGRMQETQYF. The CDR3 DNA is TGTGCCAGCAGACTTGGACGGATGCAAGAGACCCAGTACTTC. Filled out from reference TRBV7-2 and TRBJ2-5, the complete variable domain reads GAGVSQSPSNKVTEKGKDVELRCDPISGHTALYWYRQSLGQGLEFLIYFQGNSAPDKSGLPSDRFSAERTGGSVSTLTIQRTQQEDSAVYLCASRLGRMQETQYFGPGTRLLVL.

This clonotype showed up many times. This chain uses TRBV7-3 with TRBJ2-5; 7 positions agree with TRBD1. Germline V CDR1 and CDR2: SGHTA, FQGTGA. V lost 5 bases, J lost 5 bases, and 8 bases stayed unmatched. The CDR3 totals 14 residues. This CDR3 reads CASSLTTGSETQYF. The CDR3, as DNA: TGTGCCAGCAGCCTCACGACAGGGAGCGAGACCCAGTACTTC.

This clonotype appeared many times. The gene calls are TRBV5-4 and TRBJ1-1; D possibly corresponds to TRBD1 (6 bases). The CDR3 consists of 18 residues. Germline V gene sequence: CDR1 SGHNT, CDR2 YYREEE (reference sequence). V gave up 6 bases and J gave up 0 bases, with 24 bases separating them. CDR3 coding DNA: TGTGCCAGCACACCGGGACATTTAATAAACCTGATGAACACTGAAGCTTTCTTT. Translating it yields CASTPGHLINLMNTEAFF.

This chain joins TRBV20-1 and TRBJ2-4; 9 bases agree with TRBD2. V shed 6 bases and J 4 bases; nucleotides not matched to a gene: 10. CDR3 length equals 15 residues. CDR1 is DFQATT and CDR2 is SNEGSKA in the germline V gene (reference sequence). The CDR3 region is CSAEGAAGGKNIQYF. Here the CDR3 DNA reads TGCAGTGCCGAGGGGGCAGCGGGGGGTAAAAACATTCAGTACTTC.

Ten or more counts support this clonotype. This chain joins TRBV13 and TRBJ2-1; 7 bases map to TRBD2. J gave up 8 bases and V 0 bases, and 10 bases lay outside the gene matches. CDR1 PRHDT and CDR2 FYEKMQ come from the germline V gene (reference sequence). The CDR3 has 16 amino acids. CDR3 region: CASSLGWLGRGDEQFF. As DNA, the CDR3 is TGTGCCAGCAGCTTAGGTTGGCTTGGGAGGGGCGATGAGCAGTTCTTC.

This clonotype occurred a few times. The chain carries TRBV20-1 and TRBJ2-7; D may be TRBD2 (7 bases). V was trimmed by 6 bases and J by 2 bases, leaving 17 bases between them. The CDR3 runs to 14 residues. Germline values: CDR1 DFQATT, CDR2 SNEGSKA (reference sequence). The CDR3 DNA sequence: TGCAGTGCCCTCGAAGGGGGGGACGCCTACGAGCAGTACTTC. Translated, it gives CSALEGGDAYEQYF.

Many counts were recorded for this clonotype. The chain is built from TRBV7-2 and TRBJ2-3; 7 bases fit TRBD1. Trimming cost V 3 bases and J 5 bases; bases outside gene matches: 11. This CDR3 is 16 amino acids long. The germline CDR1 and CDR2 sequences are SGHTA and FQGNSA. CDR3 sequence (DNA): TGTGCCAGCAGCTTGAGAGGGGACAGATTTGGAGATACGCAGTATTTT. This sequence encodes CASSLRGDRFGDTQYF.

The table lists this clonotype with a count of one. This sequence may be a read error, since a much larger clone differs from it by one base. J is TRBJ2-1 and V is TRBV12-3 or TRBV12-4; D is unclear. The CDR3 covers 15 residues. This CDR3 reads CANSPQSSSYNEQFF. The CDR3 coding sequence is TGTGCCAACAGTCCACAGTCAAGCTCCTACAATGAGCAGTTCTTC.

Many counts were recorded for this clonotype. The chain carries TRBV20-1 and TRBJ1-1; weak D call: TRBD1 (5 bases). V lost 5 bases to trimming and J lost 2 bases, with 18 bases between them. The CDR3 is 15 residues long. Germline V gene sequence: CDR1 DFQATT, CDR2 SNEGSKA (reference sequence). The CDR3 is CSAPWGSYANTEAFF. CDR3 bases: TGCAGTGCTCCCTGGGGGAGTTATGCAAACACTGAAGCTTTCTTT.

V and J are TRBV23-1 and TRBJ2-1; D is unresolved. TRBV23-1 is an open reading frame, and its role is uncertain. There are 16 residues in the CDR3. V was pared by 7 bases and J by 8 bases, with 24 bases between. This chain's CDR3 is CASKRPRSPGQDEQFF. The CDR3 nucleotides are TGCGCCAGCAAAAGGCCCCGGTCCCCCGGGCAGGATGAGCAGTTCTTC.

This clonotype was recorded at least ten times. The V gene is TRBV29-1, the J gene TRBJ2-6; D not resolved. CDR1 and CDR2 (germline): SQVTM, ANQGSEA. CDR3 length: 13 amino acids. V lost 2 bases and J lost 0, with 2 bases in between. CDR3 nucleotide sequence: TGCAGCGTTGAACACTCTGGGGCCAACGTCCTGACTTTC. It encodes CSVEHSGANVLTF. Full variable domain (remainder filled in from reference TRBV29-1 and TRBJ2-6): SAVISQKPSRDICQRGTSLTIQCQVDSQVTMMFWYRQQPGQSLTLIATANQGSEATYESGFVIDKFPISRPNLTFSTLTVSNMSPEDSSIYLCSVEHSGANVLTFGAGSRLTVL.

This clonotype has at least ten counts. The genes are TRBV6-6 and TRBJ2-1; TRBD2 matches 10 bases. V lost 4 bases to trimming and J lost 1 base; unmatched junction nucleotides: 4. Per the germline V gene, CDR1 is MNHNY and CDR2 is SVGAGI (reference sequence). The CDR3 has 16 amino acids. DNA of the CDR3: TGTGCCAGCAGTTCTCTAGCGGGGGAATCCTACAATGAGCAGTTCTTC. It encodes CASSSLAGESYNEQFF.

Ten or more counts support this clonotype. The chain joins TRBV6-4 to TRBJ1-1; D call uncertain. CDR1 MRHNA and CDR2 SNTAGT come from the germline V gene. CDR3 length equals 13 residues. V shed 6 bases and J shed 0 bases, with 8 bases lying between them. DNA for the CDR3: TGTGCCAGCAGAAAACAGCTGAACACTGAAGCTTTCTTT. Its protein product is CASRKQLNTEAFF.